Shown below are 7 T cell receptor beta chains from a single sample sequenced in a study of T-cell memory formation after mild COVID-19. MiXCR, applied by TCRdb to the 5' RACE reads, yields one record per CDR3 protein. This table holds about 430,000 distinct CDR3 sequences, around 24% found once. Material: PBMCs or a T cell subset sorted from them (not recorded which). Receptor source: an adult woman who had mild COVID-19 (a few samples of this study predate the infection). Cell type and time point are not known.

With respect to this clonotype: Relative to the germline gene, one junction end is altered; a read error may explain this. The V gene is TRBV7-9, the J gene TRBJ2-5; a weak D match, TRBD2 (5 bases). The CDR3 runs to 14 residues. Germline V gene lookup returns CDR1 SEHNR and CDR2 FQNEAQ (reference sequence). CDR3 DNA sequence: TGTGCCAGCAGTTTAGTGCTAGCAGGAGAGACCCAGTACTTC. Its protein product is CASSLVLAGETQYF.

This clonotype came up a few times. This chain connects TRBV20-1 to TRBJ1-2; 7 nucleotides agree with TRBD1. The germline gives CDR1 DFQATT, CDR2 SNEGSKA (reference sequence). Trimming cost V 0 bases and J 2 bases; bases outside gene matches: 0. The CDR3 spans 13 residues. In nucleotides, the CDR3 is TGCAGTGCTAGAGAGGGACAGAACTATGGCTACACCTTC. It codes for CSAREGQNYGYTF.

This clonotype was detected ten times or more. This chain uses TRBV3-1 with TRBJ2-1; D ambiguous. From germline, CDR1 is LGHDT and CDR2 YNNKEL (reference sequence). Trimming pared 1 base from V and 7 bases from J, leaving 5 bases between. The CDR3 extends over 12 amino acids. The CDR3: CASSQVGNEQFF. The CDR3 DNA follows: TGTGCCAGCAGCCAAGTGGGAAATGAGCAGTTCTTC.

In its sample, this clonotype was seen a few times. The V and J genes are TRBV5-4 and TRBJ2-3, with TRBD2 identical over 8 bases. The V gene end was trimmed by 4 bases and the J gene end by 1 base; junction bases not matched to a gene: 5. The CDR3 contains 15 residues. Germline CDR1 reads SGHNT; CDR2 reads YYREEE (reference sequence). CDR3 protein: CASSQREKGTDTQYF. The DNA for the CDR3 is TGTGCCAGCAGCCAGCGGGAGAAGGGCACAGATACGCAGTATTTT.

Notes on this clonotype: Germline is not matched at one junction end, which may reflect a read error. The gene calls are TRBV7-9 and TRBJ2-1; D is possibly TRBD1 or TRBD2 (5 bases each). The CDR3 covers 17 residues. The germline V gene has CDR1 SEHNR and CDR2 FQNEAQ (reference sequence). The CDR3 nucleotides are TGTGACAGCAGCAGAGGGGTGGCGGGTTCCTCCTACAATGAGCAGTTCTTC. This gives the protein CDSSRGVAGSSYNEQFF.

This clonotype has more than one count but fewer than ten. J is TRBJ1-1 and V is TRBV4-2; D is possibly TRBD1 (6 bases). V lost 4 bases to trimming and J lost 2 bases, with 14 bases between them. The CDR3 length is 15 residues. Germline-derived CDR1 and CDR2 are LGHNA and YNFKEQ. This CDR3 is CASSPSHRANTEAFF. The CDR3 nucleotides read TGTGCCAGCAGCCCAAGTCACAGGGCTAACACTGAAGCTTTCTTT.

Only a few counts were recorded for this clonotype. V and J are TRBV6-1 and TRBJ2-2; D unresolved. The CDR3 totals 14 residues. CDR1 and CDR2 from the germline V gene are MNHNS and SASEGT. Trimming pared 3 bases from V and 1 base from J, leaving 6 bases between. The chain's CDR3 is CASSEVWNTGELFF. CDR3 DNA: TGTGCCAGCAGTGAGGTTTGGAACACCGGGGAGCTGTTTTTT.